A selection of T cell receptor beta chains follows, all from one sample in a study of shared clonotypes between healthy human individuals. Libraries were prepared by immunoSEQ multiplex PCR; TCRdb keeps only in-frame clonotypes and omits some of them. Here the sample spans 950,000 to 1,300,000 clones, about 75% being singletons. Sequencing was performed on memory CD4+ T cells sorted from blood. All receptors derive from a man between 18 and 35 years old in good health. Both conserved end residues are part of each CDR3. D genes are given only for firm matches. The size entry is marked missing in some rows and otherwise reads once, few, many or a size class.

v_call: TRBV7-2
j_call: TRBJ2-5
d_call: NA
clone_size: once
cdr3_aa: CASSLPQRKYQETQYF
cdr3_nt: TGTGCCAGCAGCCTCCCCCAGCGGAAGTACCAAGAGACCCAGTACTTC

v_call: TRBV27
j_call: TRBJ2-7
d_call: NA
clone_size: once
cdr3_aa: CASSTRELIGHEQYF
cdr3_nt: TGTGCCAGCAGTACCAGGGAACTAATCGGCCACGAGCAGTACTTC

v_call: TRBV5-1
j_call: TRBJ2-3
d_call: NA
clone_size: NA
cdr3_aa: CASSLERAAGYTQYF
cdr3_nt: TGCGCCAGCAGCTTGGAGCGGGCAGCCGGTTATACGCAGTATTTT

v_call: TRBV5-1
j_call: TRBJ1-2
d_call: NA
clone_size: many
cdr3_aa: CASTVGAPYGYTF
cdr3_nt: TGCGCCAGCACGGTGGGGGCCCCCTATGGCTACACCTTC

v_call: TRBV7-8
j_call: TRBJ2-2
d_call: NA
clone_size: NA
cdr3_aa: CASSLAGSPAGELFF
cdr3_nt: TGTGCCAGCAGCTTAGCAGGGTCCCCGGCCGGGGAGCTGTTTTTT

v_call: TRBV11-1
j_call: TRBJ2-4
d_call: NA
clone_size: NA
cdr3_aa: CASSPSEGLRKNIQYF
cdr3_nt: TGTGCCAGCAGCCCTTCGGAGGGACTCCGGAAAAACATTCAGTACTTC

v_call: TRBV11-2
j_call: TRBJ1-2
d_call: NA
clone_size: NA
cdr3_aa: CASSASATLTNGYTF
cdr3_nt: TGTGCCAGCAGCGCCTCGGCGACCCTAACTAATGGCTACACCTTC

v_call: TRBV5-1
j_call: TRBJ2-7
d_call: NA
clone_size: NA
cdr3_aa: CASSPSSQDHEQYF
cdr3_nt: TGCGCCAGCAGCCCCTCCTCGCAGGACCACGAGCAGTACTTC

v_call: TRBV30
j_call: TRBJ2-2
d_call: NA
clone_size: NA
cdr3_aa: CASTHTGQGTGELFF
cdr3_nt: TGTGCCTCCACCCACACAGGGCAAGGCACCGGGGAGCTGTTTTTT

v_call: TRBV27
j_call: TRBJ2-5
d_call: NA
clone_size: NA
cdr3_aa: CASSSQRVGETQYF
cdr3_nt: TGTGCCAGCAGTTCTCAACGGGTCGGAGAGACCCAGTACTTC

v_call: TRBV5-1
j_call: TRBJ1-1
d_call: NA
clone_size: many
cdr3_aa: CASSLANSPNTEAFF
cdr3_nt: TGCGCCAGCAGCTTGGCCAACAGCCCGAACACTGAAGCTTTCTTT

v_call: TRBV5-4
j_call: TRBJ2-7
d_call: NA
clone_size: NA
cdr3_aa: CASSPGRASTAYEQYF
cdr3_nt: TGTGCCAGCAGCCCTGGTAGGGCGTCGACGGCCTACGAGCAGTACTTC

v_call: TRBV10-3
j_call: TRBJ1-2
d_call: TRBD1
clone_size: many
cdr3_aa: CALGWDRGSYGYTF
cdr3_nt: TGTGCCCTCGGCTGGGACAGGGGATCTTATGGCTACACCTTC

v_call: TRBV28
j_call: TRBJ2-4
d_call: NA
clone_size: few
cdr3_aa: CASSLGGAKNIQYF
cdr3_nt: TGTGCCAGCAGTTTAGGGGGGGCCAAAAACATTCAGTACTTC

v_call: TRBV5-6
j_call: TRBJ2-4
d_call: NA
clone_size: NA
cdr3_aa: CASSLVQGIQYF
cdr3_nt: TGTGCCAGCAGCTTGGTTCAGGGGATTCAGTACTTC

v_call: TRBV5-1
j_call: TRBJ2-7
d_call: TRBD2
clone_size: NA
cdr3_aa: CASSLAGTSGSSYEQYF
cdr3_nt: TGCGCCAGCAGCTTGGCCGGGACTAGCGGGTCTTCCTACGAGCAGTACTTC

v_call: TRBV5-1
j_call: TRBJ2-3
d_call: TRBD2
clone_size: few
cdr3_aa: CASSFLAGSDTQYF
cdr3_nt: TGCGCCAGCAGCTTTCTAGCGGGATCAGATACGCAGTATTTT

v_call: TRBV5-1
j_call: TRBJ2-7
d_call: NA
clone_size: NA
cdr3_aa: CASEEGSGYEQYF
cdr3_nt: TGCGCCAGCGAGGAGGGATCGGGCTACGAGCAGTACTTC

v_call: TRBV5-1
j_call: TRBJ2-5
d_call: NA
clone_size: NA
cdr3_aa: CASSGLGTQYF
cdr3_nt: TGCGCCAGCAGCGGGTTAGGGACCCAGTACTTC

v_call: TRBV10-1
j_call: TRBJ2-3
d_call: TRBD2
clone_size: NA
cdr3_aa: CASSESGRGFVDTQYF
cdr3_nt: TGCGCCAGCAGTGAGTCGGGGCGGGGGTTTGTGGATACGCAGTATTTT

v_call: TRBV18
j_call: TRBJ1-1
d_call: NA
clone_size: few
cdr3_aa: CASSLMNTEAFF
cdr3_nt: TGTGCCAGCTCACTTATGAACACTGAAGCTTTCTTT

v_call: TRBV28
j_call: TRBJ2-2
d_call: TRBD2
clone_size: once
cdr3_aa: CASSSTSGGLITGELFF
cdr3_nt: TGTGCCAGCAGTTCGACTAGCGGGGGGCTAATTACCGGGGAGCTGTTTTTT

v_call: TRBV4-1
j_call: TRBJ1-2
d_call: NA
clone_size: NA
cdr3_aa: CASSQDTTTSTNYGYTF
cdr3_nt: TGCGCCAGCAGCCAAGACACCACCACCTCTACTAACTATGGCTACACCTTC

v_call: TRBV7-9
j_call: TRBJ2-1
d_call: NA
clone_size: NA
cdr3_aa: CASSLVLESYNEQFF
cdr3_nt: TGTGCCAGCAGCTTAGTGCTAGAGTCCTACAATGAGCAGTTCTTC

v_call: TRBV7-9
j_call: TRBJ2-3
d_call: TRBD1
clone_size: NA
cdr3_aa: CASSSGQGERTDTQYF
cdr3_nt: TGTGCCAGCAGCTCCGGACAGGGGGAAAGGACAGATACGCAGTATTTT

v_call: TRBV2
j_call: TRBJ2-7
d_call: NA
clone_size: NA
cdr3_aa: CASSEVGPLDEQYF
cdr3_nt: TGTGCCAGCAGTGAGGTAGGCCCCCTGGACGAGCAGTACTTC

v_call: TRBV18
j_call: TRBJ2-5
d_call: TRBD1
clone_size: NA
cdr3_aa: CASSPLPRQGLQETQYF
cdr3_nt: TGTGCCAGCTCACCTCTTCCCCGACAGGGCCTGCAAGAGACCCAGTACTTC

v_call: TRBV5-6
j_call: TRBJ1-5
d_call: NA
clone_size: NA
cdr3_aa: CASSSYRVGNQPQHF
cdr3_nt: TGTGCCAGCAGCTCTTACAGGGTGGGTAATCAGCCCCAGCATTTT

v_call: TRBV19
j_call: TRBJ1-2
d_call: TRBD1
clone_size: NA
cdr3_aa: CASKTTGGNYGYTF
cdr3_nt: TGTGCCAGTAAAACGACAGGGGGCAACTATGGCTACACCTTC

v_call: TRBV4-1
j_call: TRBJ2-7
d_call: TRBD1
clone_size: NA
cdr3_aa: CASSQGGQGGIYEQYF
cdr3_nt: TGCGCCAGCAGCCAAGGGGGACAGGGGGGTATCTACGAGCAGTACTTC

v_call: TRBV6-6
j_call: TRBJ2-7
d_call: TRBD2
clone_size: few
cdr3_aa: CASSYVTSVQYF
cdr3_nt: TGTGCCAGCAGTTACGTAACTAGCGTTCAGTACTTC

v_call: TRBV7-9
j_call: TRBJ2-7
d_call: NA
clone_size: NA
cdr3_aa: CASSLFSYEQYF
cdr3_nt: TGTGCCAGCAGCTTATTCAGCTACGAGCAGTACTTC

v_call: TRBV4-1
j_call: TRBJ1-2
d_call: NA
clone_size: few
cdr3_aa: CASSQGSTWGGYTF
cdr3_nt: TGCGCCAGCAGCCAAGGGTCCACCTGGGGTGGCTACACCTTC

v_call: TRBV9
j_call: TRBJ2-5
d_call: TRBD2
clone_size: NA
cdr3_aa: CASSVLSGGGRETQYF
cdr3_nt: TGTGCCAGCAGCGTCCTTAGCGGGGGCGGGAGAGAGACCCAGTACTTC